This T cell receptor beta chain was captured by sequencing in a study of T-cell reconstitution after alpha-beta-depleted transplantation in children (dated by TCRdb to about 2016). About the study as a whole: The study quantitatively tracked T-cell immune reconstitution after TCRalphabeta/CD19-depleted allogeneic hematopoietic cell transplantation in children using TCR repertoire profiling. Findings and caveats that apply to the study as a whole: In some patients, the high TCRbeta diversity seen at day 60 was put down to recipient T cells and intrathymic progenitors that had survived conditioning. Over the following months the frequencies of hyperexpanded clones went down, and after one year T-cell counts and TCRbeta diversity were mostly credited to newly produced T cells. Apparently early alphabetaT-cell count recovery about two months after transplant reportedly relied on only several hundred rapidly expanded clones derived from non-depleted graft cells.

The treatment or condition label, as the study defines it: allogeneic hematopoietic cell transplantation with graft depleted of TCRalphabeta T cells and CD19 B cells. The children who served as transplant recipients had been given grafts of TCRalphabeta/CD19-depleted allogeneic hematopoietic cells. This clonotype was observed many times. Which antigen it targets is not known. There are no base qualities to consult, and no much larger clone falls within one base. CDR3 length: 15 amino acids, cysteine to phenylalanine. Only the CDR3 part of the read is kept: 45 bases, read in frame from the first base. Germline trimming amounts to 3 bases on V and 3 bases on J, with 5 as the count of junction bases outside the gene matches. The germline V gene specifies WSHSY as CDR1 and SAAADI as CDR2. Library preparation employed PCR. Sequencing was carried out with an Illumina HiSeq 2500. Molecular barcoding was employed in the preparation of TCR libraries, with unique molecular identifiers being used to normalize TCRbeta repertoire quantification. TCRdb reprocessed the public reads (quality trimming at Q25 with fastp, clone calling with MiXCR) and kept in-frame beta chains. Each CDR3 protein gets just one entry, which takes the most common genes and DNA from the rows behind it. Across this sample there are some 300,000 distinct CDR3 sequences, with around 7.3% seen only once. 9.1% of the sample is in the top ten clones.

The material was peripheral blood, obtained 360 days after TCRalphabeta/CD19-depleted stem cell transplant. The sequence derives from a female patient younger than 10 who had a stem cell transplant for Fanconi anemia, so the T cells may come from the graft donor. The chain is assembled from TRBV10-2 and TRBJ1-2, with 9 bases matching TRBD1. The DNA is TGCGCCAGCAGTGATGGGAGACAGGGGGACTATGGCTACACCTTC. Its product reads: CASSDGRQGDYGYTF.